This passage covers 11 T cell receptor beta chains from one sample sequenced in a study of cytomegalovirus exposure and HLA in healthy donors. Here immunoSEQ multiplex PCR was the method, and the copy in TCRdb shows in-frame clones only, minus some. The sample lists over 150,000 clones, 70% to 85% seen once, with about an eighth in the top ten. Sequencing was performed on PBMCs. Receptors were obtained from a woman aged 25 to 39 in good health and CMV-seropositive.

The chain joins TRBV2 to TRBJ2-2; maybe TRBD1 (5 bases). The CDR3 runs 14 residues. Deletions cut 7 bases from V and 0 bases from J, with 9 bases between. CDR1 and CDR2 (germline): SNHLY, FYNNEI. The CDR3 DNA reads TGTGCCAGCAATTCCAGGGCGAACACCGGGGAGCTGTTTTTT. Its translation is CASNSRANTGELFF.

CDR3 region: CASSWGGGRNWEQYF. Here the CDR3 DNA reads TGTGCCAGCAGTTGGGGGGGCGGGCGGAACTGGGAGCAGTACTTC. The V and J genes are TRBV27 and TRBJ2-7; possible D gene TRBD2, 7 bases. The CDR3 contains 15 residues. The germline V and J ends were trimmed by 4 bases and 7 bases, with 20 bases remaining between them. Germline V CDR1 and CDR2: MNHEY, SMNVEV (reference sequence).

V is TRBV11-3 and J is TRBJ1-1; weak D call: TRBD1 (6 bases). The CDR3 sequence is 14 residues long. The V end lost 6 bases, the J end lost 0 bases, and 11 bases lay between the germline ends. CDR1 is SGHNT and CDR2 is YENEEA in the germline V gene. CDR3 DNA sequence: TGTGCCAGCAGTGAGACAGGACTGAACACTGAAGCTTTCTTT. Its protein is CASSETGLNTEAFF.

In its sample, this clone was seen once. This sequence joins TRBV13 and TRBJ2-5, with a tentative D call TRBD2 (6 bases). Per the germline V gene, CDR1 is PRHDT and CDR2 is FYEKMQ (reference sequence). There are 15 residues in the CDR3. Trimming removed 4 bases from V and 4 bases from J, with 16 bases in between. CDR3 sequence: CASSSYGSGTETQYF. The CDR3 DNA is TGTGCCAGCAGCTCCTACGGGAGTGGGACAGAGACCCAGTACTTC.

V is TRBV4-1 and J is TRBJ2-1; possible D gene TRBD2, 7 bases. V lost 0 bases and J 7 bases, leaving 16 bases between the germline ends. Per germline, CDR1 MGHRA and CDR2 YSYEKL. The CDR3 consists of 16 residues. CDR3 nucleotides: TGCGCCAGCAGCCAAGATACTGGGAGCGGGACAAATGAGCAGTTCTTC. It codes for CASSQDTGSGTNEQFF.

V gene TRBV2 combines with J gene TRBJ2-1, with TRBD2 as a possible D gene (6 bases). CDR1 is SNHLY, CDR2 FYNNEI, per germline. The CDR3 has 15 residues. V was clipped by 5 bases and J by 2 bases, with 13 bases between them. The CDR3 sequence is CASSQEGGPYNEQFF. CDR3 coding DNA: TGTGCCAGCAGTCAAGAGGGAGGACCCTACAATGAGCAGTTCTTC. The full variable domain, completed using reference TRBV2 and TRBJ2-1, is EPEVTQTPSHQVTQMGQEVILRCVPISNHLYFYWYRQILGQKVEFLVSFYNNEISEKSEIFDDQFSVERPDGSNFTLKIRSTKLEDSAMYFCASSQEGGPYNEQFFGPGTRLTVL.

CDR3 sequence reads: CASIIGTGSYTF. CDR3 in DNA: TGTGCCAGCATAATCGGGACAGGGAGCTACACCTTC. J is TRBJ1-2 and V is TRBV6-1, with 9 bases matching TRBD1. This CDR3 is built from 12 residues. Germline values: CDR1 MNHNS, CDR2 SASEGT. The V segment lost 7 bases and the J segment 9 bases; nucleotides outside the gene matches: 6.

V and J are TRBV7-9 and TRBJ1-1; 9 nucleotides agree with TRBD1. After removal of 4 bases from V and 5 bases from J, the junction contained 8 bases not matched to a gene. The CDR3 runs to 15 residues. Looked up from germline, CDR1 is SEHNR and CDR2 is FQNEAQ (reference sequence). As DNA, the CDR3 is TGTGCCAGCAGCTCCCCCCGACAGGGGGAGACTGAAGCTTTCTTT. Translation: CASSSPRQGETEAFF. Supplemented by reference TRBV7-9 and TRBJ1-1, the full variable domain reads DTGVSQNPRHKITKRGQNVTFRCDPISEHNRLYWYRQTLGQGPEFLTYFQNEAQLEKSRLLSDRFSAERPKGSFSTLEIQRTEQGDSAMYLCASSSPRQGETEAFFGQGTRLTVV.

The rearrangement joins TRBV27 to TRBJ2-5; D is perhaps TRBD1 (5 bases). Germline V gene data show CDR1 as MNHEY and CDR2 as SMNVEV (reference sequence). This CDR3 is 16 amino acids long. Trimming took off 2 bases at V and 1 base at J, with 14 bases between the two ends. CDR3 loop: CASSLTSQGPQETQYF. The DNA of the CDR3 is TGTGCCAGCAGTTTAACGTCGCAGGGTCCCCAAGAGACCCAGTACTTC.

The V gene is TRBV20-1, the J gene TRBJ2-7; tentatively, D is TRBD2 (5 bases). This CDR3 has 11 amino acids. V dropped 5 bases and J dropped 9 bases, with 14 bases sitting between them. Germline V gene data show CDR1 as DFQATT and CDR2 as SNEGSKA (reference sequence). The CDR3 region is CSAPSLSGQYF. In nucleotides, the CDR3 is TGCAGTGCTCCCTCGTTAAGCGGGCAGTACTTC.

The gene calls are TRBV5-4 and TRBJ2-7, with TRBD2 matching 10 bases. Germline V gene data show CDR1 as SGHNT and CDR2 as YYREEE (reference sequence). This CDR3 has 17 residues. Trimming cost V 3 bases and J 0 bases; bases outside gene matches: 9. CDR3 sequence: CASSSGLAPTSSYEQYF. CDR3 bases: TGTGCCAGCAGCTCGGGACTAGCGCCTACAAGCTCCTACGAGCAGTACTTC. Together with reference TRBV5-4 and TRBJ2-7, the CDR3 gives the full variable domain: ETGVTQSPTHLIKTRGQQVTLRCSSQSGHNTVSWYQQALGQGPQFIFQYYREEENGRGNFPPRFSGLQFPNYSSELNVNALELDDSALYLCASSSGLAPTSSYEQYFGPGTRLTVT.